Listed below are T cell receptor beta chains from one sample, sequenced in a study of blood T cell repertoires in COVID-19. The protocol was immunoSEQ multiplex PCR, while the TCRdb copy is restricted to in-frame clones and leaves out a portion. The sample lists about 50,000 clones; roughly 85% were seen once. Sequenced material: peripheral blood. These receptors all stem from a man aged 60-69 years with acute or convalescent COVID-19. Both conserved end residues are part of each CDR3. Fields, in order: D gene, CDR3 length, clone size, V gene, J gene, CDR3 DNA, CDR3 protein. The D gene is left open where the match is weak. A clone size is listed for some rows: how often the clone was seen (once, few, many), or a class if it is expanded.

-,17,-,TRBV19,TRBJ2-6,TGTGCCGCAGGGCCACAGGCATCTAGCTCTGGGGCCAACGTCCTGACTTTC,CAAGPQASSSGANVLTF
TRBD2,14,-,TRBV28,TRBJ2-1,TGTGCCAGCATCCAACTAGCGGGGGACAATGAGCAGTTCTTC,CASIQLAGDNEQFF
TRBD2,16,medium-sized,TRBV24-1,TRBJ2-1,TGTGCCACCAGTGATCCAGCGGGAGGGGGGTCGAATGAGCAGTTCTTC,CATSDPAGGGSNEQFF
-,15,once,TRBV6-5,TRBJ1-5,TGTGCCAGCAGTTACGGTCCAGGGCCTAATCAGCCCCAGCATTTT,CASSYGPGPNQPQHF
TRBD1,15,-,TRBV6-5,TRBJ1-1,TGTGCCAGCAGTTATGGGGACAGGGGTGACACTGAAGCTTTCTTT,CASSYGDRGDTEAFF
TRBD1,16,-,TRBV3-1/TRBV3-2,TRBJ2-5,TGTGCCAGCAGCTCCAGGACAGGGGGCGCAAGGGAGACCCAGTACTTC,CASSSRTGGARETQYF
-,13,-,TRBV28,TRBJ2-7,TGTGCCAGCAAAATTTACACCTCCTACGAGCAGTACTTC,CASKIYTSYEQYF
TRBD1,15,-,TRBV10-3,TRBJ2-2,TGTGCCATCAGCGCCGGGACAGTAGTTACCGGGGAGCTGTTTTTT,CAISAGTVVTGELFF
TRBD1,15,-,TRBV6-5,TRBJ2-1,TGTGCCAGCAGGAGCAGACAGGGCCGGGGAGATGAGCAGTTCTTC,CASRSRQGRGDEQFF
TRBD1,15,-,TRBV5-1,TRBJ2-1,TGCGCCAGCAGCTTGCAGGGGGCGATCTACAATGAGCAGTTCTTC,CASSLQGAIYNEQFF
TRBD2,14,-,TRBV7-8,TRBJ2-3,TGTGCCAGCAGCCCGACTAGCGGGGGAGATACGCAGTATTTT,CASSPTSGGDTQYF
-,14,-,TRBV6-5,TRBJ2-7,TGTGCCAGCTTCGAACAGGGTTTAGCCTACGAGCAGTACTTC,CASFEQGLAYEQYF
TRBD2,12,-,TRBV6-5,TRBJ2-7,TGTGCCAGCAGTCGAAGCGGGGAGCAGCAGTACTTC,CASSRSGEQQYF
-,15,-,TRBV2,TRBJ1-5,TGTGCCAGCAGCACCCAGGGTCTGAGCAATCAGCCCCAGCATTTT,CASSTQGLSNQPQHF
TRBD1,15,-,TRBV28,TRBJ2-5,TGTGCCAGCAGCCGACCGACAGGGGGCGGTGAGACCCAGTACTTC,CASSRPTGGGETQYF
-,13,-,TRBV5-6,TRBJ2-5,TGTGCCAGCAGCGTACAGTACCAAGAGACCCAGTACTTC,CASSVQYQETQYF
TRBD1,15,once,TRBV24-1,TRBJ1-2,TGTGCCACCAGTGATTCGGGACAGGGGAACTATGGCTACACCTTC,CATSDSGQGNYGYTF
-,14,-,TRBV28,TRBJ2-7,TGTGCCAGCAGCGTCAGGACAGTCCCCTACGAGCAGTACTTC,CASSVRTVPYEQYF
-,16,once,TRBV24-1,TRBJ1-2,TGTGCCTTCCCCGGGAAGGGACATTTTAATAACTATGGCTACACCTTC,CAFPGKGHFNNYGYTF
TRBD1,16,-,TRBV5-1,TRBJ1-2,TGCGCCAGCAGCCCCTCCGGGACAGGGGGCGCGTTCGGCTACACCTTC,CASSPSGTGGAFGYTF
-,15,-,TRBV9,TRBJ2-5,TGTGCCAGCAGCGTAACCCCCCTCAGGGAAGAGACCCAGTACTTC,CASSVTPLREETQYF
-,18,-,TRBV9,TRBJ2-6,TGTGCCAGCAGCGCGAGGGCCCCACACCCATCTGGGGCCAACGTCCTGACTTTC,CASSARAPHPSGANVLTF
-,12,-,TRBV14,TRBJ1-1,TGTGCCAGCAGCCCAACAGGGCCTGAAGCTTTCTTT,CASSPTGPEAFF
TRBD1,14,-,TRBV9,TRBJ2-7,TGTGCCAGCAGCCGGGGACAGGGGAGGTACGAGCAGTACTTC,CASSRGQGRYEQYF
-,17,-,TRBV30,TRBJ2-3,TGTGCCTGGAGTGCGTGGGGCCTTTCCTATCACACAGATACGCAGTATTTT,CAWSAWGLSYHTDTQYF
-,14,-,TRBV28,TRBJ1-4,TGTGCCAGCGTCCCGGGGGTGACTAATGAAAAACTGTTTTTT,CASVPGVTNEKLFF
-,18,once,TRBV6-6,TRBJ1-2,TGTGCCAGCAGTCCGACTTTGTGGAGGGCGCTAGGGGAAGAGGGCTACACCTTC,CASSPTLWRALGEEGYTF
TRBD1,14,-,TRBV5-1,TRBJ1-5,TGCGCCAGCAGCCTAGGACAGGCTGATCAGCCCCAGCATTTT,CASSLGQADQPQHF
-,14,once,TRBV29-1,TRBJ2-7,TGCAGCGTCGGACGGATGGGACATTCCTACGAGCAGTACTTC,CSVGRMGHSYEQYF
-,13,-,TRBV24-1,TRBJ2-7,TGTGCCACCAGCGACGGGAGCTCCTACGAGCAGTACTTC,CATSDGSSYEQYF
TRBD1,15,once,TRBV6-5,TRBJ2-1,TGTGCCAGCAGTTACTCGGGGACAGGGTACAATGAGCAGTTCTTC,CASSYSGTGYNEQFF
TRBD1,15,few,TRBV10-3,TRBJ1-2,TGTGCCATCACCAGGGACAGGGCGGAATCGAATGGCTACACCTTC,CAITRDRAESNGYTF
-,18,-,TRBV9,TRBJ2-1,TGTGCCAGCAGCGAAGGGGTCTGGGGGAGGCACCCCTACAATGAGCAGTTCTTC,CASSEGVWGRHPYNEQFF